This T cell receptor beta chain emerged from a study of shared clonotypes between healthy human individuals. General study points: Among donors, sharing of clonotypes was expected to be affected by sequencing depth. Generation of non-shared clonotypes was less probable than generation of clonotypes shared by all four donors.

Sequenced by immunoSEQ multiplex PCR; TCRdb stores in-frame clones only, minus some. Here the sample spans hundreds of thousands of clones, 90% to 96% being singletons. CDR1 is MNHNS, CDR2 SASEGT, per germline. V was clipped by 4 bases and J by 1 base, with 13 bases between them. The CDR3 sequence is 15 residues long. As for this clone: Antigen specificity is unknown.

The TCR was taken from a woman in her 30s in good health. The chain couples TRBV6-1 to TRBJ1-1; D possibly corresponds to TRBD1 (5 bases). The sequenced sample was naive CD4+ T cells sorted from blood. Indicated subset: CD45RA+ positively selected. The CDR3 here is CASSGVGEANTEAFF. In nucleotides, the CDR3 is TGTGCCAGCAGTGGTGTAGGGGAGGCGAACACTGAAGCTTTCTTT.